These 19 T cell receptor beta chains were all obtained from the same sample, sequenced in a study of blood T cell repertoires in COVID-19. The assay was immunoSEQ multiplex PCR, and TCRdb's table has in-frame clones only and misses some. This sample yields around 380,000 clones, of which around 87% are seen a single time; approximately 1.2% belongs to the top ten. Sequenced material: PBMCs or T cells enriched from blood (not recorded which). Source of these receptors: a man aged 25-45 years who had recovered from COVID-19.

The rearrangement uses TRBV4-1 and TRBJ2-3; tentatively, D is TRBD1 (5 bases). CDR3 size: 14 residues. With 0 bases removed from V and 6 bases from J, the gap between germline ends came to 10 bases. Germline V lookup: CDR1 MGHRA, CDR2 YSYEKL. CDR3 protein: CASSQERPGDTQYF. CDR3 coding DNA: TGCGCCAGCAGCCAAGAGAGGCCAGGGGATACGCAGTATTTT.

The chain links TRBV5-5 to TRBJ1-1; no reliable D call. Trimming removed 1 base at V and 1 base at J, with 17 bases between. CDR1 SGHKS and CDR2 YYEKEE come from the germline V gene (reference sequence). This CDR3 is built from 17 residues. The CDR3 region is CASSLSVRVAANTEAFF. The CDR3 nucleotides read TGTGCCAGCAGCTTGAGTGTTCGGGTGGCGGCGAACACTGAAGCTTTCTTT.

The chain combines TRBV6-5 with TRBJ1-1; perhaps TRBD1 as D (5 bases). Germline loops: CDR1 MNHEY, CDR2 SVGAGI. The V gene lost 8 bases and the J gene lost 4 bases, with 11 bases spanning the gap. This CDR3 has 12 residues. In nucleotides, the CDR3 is TGTGCCAGCTTTCGGACAAGCACTGAAGCTTTCTTT. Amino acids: CASFRTSTEAFF.

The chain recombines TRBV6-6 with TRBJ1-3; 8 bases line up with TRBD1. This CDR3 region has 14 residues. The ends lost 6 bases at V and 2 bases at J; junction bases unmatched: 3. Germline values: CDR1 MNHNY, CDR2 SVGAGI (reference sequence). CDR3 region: CASRDRAAGNTIYF. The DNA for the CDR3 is TGTGCCAGCAGGGACAGGGCGGCTGGAAACACCATATATTTT.

CDR3 region: CSARDIDTIYF. CDR3 sequence (DNA): TGCAGTGCTAGAGATATTGACACCATATATTTT. V is TRBV20-1 and J is TRBJ1-3, with D hard to call. The CDR3 totals 11 residues. The germline V gene encodes CDR1 DFQATT and CDR2 SNEGSKA (reference sequence). The V end lost 0 bases, the J end lost 8 bases, and 5 bases lay between the germline ends.

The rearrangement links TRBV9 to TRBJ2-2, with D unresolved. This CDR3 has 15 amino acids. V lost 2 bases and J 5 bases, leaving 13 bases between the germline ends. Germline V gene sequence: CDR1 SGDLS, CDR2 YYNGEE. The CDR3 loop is CASSVRSGSTGELFF. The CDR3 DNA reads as TGTGCCAGCAGCGTCCGTTCGGGTTCGACCGGGGAGCTGTTTTTT.

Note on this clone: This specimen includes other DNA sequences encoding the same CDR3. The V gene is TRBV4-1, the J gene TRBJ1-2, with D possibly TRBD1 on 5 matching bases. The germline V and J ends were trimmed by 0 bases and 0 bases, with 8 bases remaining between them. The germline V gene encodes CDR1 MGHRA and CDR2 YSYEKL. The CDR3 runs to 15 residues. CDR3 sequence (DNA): TGCGCCAGCAGCCAAGAACGACAGCCTAACTATGGCTACACCTTC. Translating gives CASSQERQPNYGYTF.

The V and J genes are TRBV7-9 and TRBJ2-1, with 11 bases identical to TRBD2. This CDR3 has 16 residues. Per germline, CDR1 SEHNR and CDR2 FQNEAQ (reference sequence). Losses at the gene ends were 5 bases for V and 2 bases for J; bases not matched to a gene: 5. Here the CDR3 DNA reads TGTGCCAGCAGCCGCGGACTAGCGGGTACCTACAATGAGCAGTTCTTC. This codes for CASSRGLAGTYNEQFF. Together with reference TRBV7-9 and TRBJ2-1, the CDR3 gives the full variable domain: DTGVSQNPRHKITKRGQNVTFRCDPISEHNRLYWYRQTLGQGPEFLTYFQNEAQLEKSRLLSDRFSAERPKGSFSTLEIQRTEQGDSAMYLCASSRGLAGTYNEQFFGPGTRLTVL.

CDR3 DNA sequence: TGTGCTAGTGGTAGAAGACAGGGAAGCACAGATACGCAGTATTTT. As protein: CASGRRQGSTDTQYF. The chain uses TRBV12-5 and TRBJ2-3; TRBD1 agrees at 7 bases. Germline values: CDR1 LGHNT, CDR2 FRNRAP. J gave up 0 bases and V 5 bases, and 5 bases lay outside the gene matches. There are 15 residues in the CDR3.

DNA of the CDR3: TGTGCCAGCAGTTACCGCCCGGATCAGCCCCAGCATTTT. This sequence encodes CASSYRPDQPQHF. V is TRBV27 and J is TRBJ1-5; D call uncertain. Germline V gene lookup returns CDR1 MNHEY and CDR2 SMNVEV (reference sequence). The CDR3 has 13 residues. Trimming stripped 4 bases from V and 5 bases from J, with 9 bases between.

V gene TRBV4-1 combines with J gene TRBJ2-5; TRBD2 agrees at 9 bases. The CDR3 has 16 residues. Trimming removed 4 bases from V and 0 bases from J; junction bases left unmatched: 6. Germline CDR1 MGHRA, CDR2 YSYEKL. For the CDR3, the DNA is TGCGCCAGCAGCCTCAGACTAGCGGCTTACCAAGAGACCCAGTACTTC. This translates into CASSLRLAAYQETQYF.

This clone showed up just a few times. The CDR3 region has the DNA TGTGCCAGCAGCCAAGCGGGGGGCTCCTACAATGAGCAGTTCTTC. It yields the protein CASSQAGGSYNEQFF. The chain joins TRBV3-1 (or the pseudogene TRBV3-2) to TRBJ2-1; 7 nucleotides line up with TRBD2. Germline values: CDR1 LGHDT, CDR2 YNNKEL (reference sequence). The CDR3 length is 15 residues. Trimming took 1 base from V and 0 from J; bases not matched to a gene: 0.

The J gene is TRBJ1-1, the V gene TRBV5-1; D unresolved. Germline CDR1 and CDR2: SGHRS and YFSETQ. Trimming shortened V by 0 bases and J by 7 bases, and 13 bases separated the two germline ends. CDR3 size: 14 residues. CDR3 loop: CASSLEAYLNEAFF. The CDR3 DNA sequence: TGCGCCAGCAGCTTGGAAGCCTATCTTAATGAAGCTTTCTTT.

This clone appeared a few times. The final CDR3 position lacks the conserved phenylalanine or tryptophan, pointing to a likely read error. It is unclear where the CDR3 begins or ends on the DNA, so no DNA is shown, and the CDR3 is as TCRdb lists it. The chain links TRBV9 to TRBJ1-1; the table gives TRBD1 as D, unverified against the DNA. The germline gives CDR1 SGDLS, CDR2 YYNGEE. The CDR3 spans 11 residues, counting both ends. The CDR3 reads CASSVRSRDTV.

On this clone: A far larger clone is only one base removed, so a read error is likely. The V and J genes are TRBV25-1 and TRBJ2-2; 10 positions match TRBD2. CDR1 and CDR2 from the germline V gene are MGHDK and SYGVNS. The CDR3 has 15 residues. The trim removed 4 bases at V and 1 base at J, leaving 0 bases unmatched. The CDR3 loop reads CASSVAGGNTGELFF. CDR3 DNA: TGTGCCAGCAGTGTAGCGGGGGGGAACACCGGGGAGCTGTTTTTT.

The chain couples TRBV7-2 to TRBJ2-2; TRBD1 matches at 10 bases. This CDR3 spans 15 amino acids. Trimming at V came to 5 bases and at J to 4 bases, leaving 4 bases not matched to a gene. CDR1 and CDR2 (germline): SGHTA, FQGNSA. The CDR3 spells CASSPRTGGTGELFF. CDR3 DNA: TGTGCCAGCAGCCCCCGGACAGGGGGCACCGGGGAGCTGTTTTTT.

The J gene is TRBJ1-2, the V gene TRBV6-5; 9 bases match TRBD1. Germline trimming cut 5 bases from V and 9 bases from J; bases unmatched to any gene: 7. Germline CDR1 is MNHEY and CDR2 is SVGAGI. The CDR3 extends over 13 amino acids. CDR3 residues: CASSRPGQGSYTF. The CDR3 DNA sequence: TGTGCCAGCAGTCGCCCGGGACAGGGAAGCTACACCTTC.

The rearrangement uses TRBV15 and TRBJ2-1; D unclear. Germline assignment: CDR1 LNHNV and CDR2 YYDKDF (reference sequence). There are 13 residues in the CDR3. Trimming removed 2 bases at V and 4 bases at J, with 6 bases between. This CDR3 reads CATSRWAYNEQFF. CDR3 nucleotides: TGTGCCACCAGCAGATGGGCATACAATGAGCAGTTCTTC.

CDR3 bases: TGTGCCAGCAGTCTCGGACAGGCCCAACCCCTCCACTTT. Protein sequence: CASSLGQAQPLHF. The chain carries TRBV6-5 and TRBJ1-6; 7 bases fit TRBD1. The CDR3 has 13 residues. The germline V gene has CDR1 MNHEY and CDR2 SVGAGI. Trimming cost V 5 bases and J 12 bases; bases outside gene matches: 7.